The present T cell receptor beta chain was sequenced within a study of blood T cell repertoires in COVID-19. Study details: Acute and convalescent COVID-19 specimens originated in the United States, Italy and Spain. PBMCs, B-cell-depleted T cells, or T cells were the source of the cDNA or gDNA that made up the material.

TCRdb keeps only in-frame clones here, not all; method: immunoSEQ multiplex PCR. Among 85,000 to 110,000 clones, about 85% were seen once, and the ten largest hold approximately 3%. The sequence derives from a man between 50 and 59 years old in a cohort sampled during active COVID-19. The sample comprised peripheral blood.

Here the CDR3 DNA reads TGCGCCAGCAGTGACCCCGGGAGGATCGAGACCCAGTACTTC. Its translation: CASSDPGRIETQYF. This chain connects TRBV10-1 to TRBJ2-5; 7 bases map to TRBD2. CDR1 is WNHNN, CDR2 SYGVQD, per germline (reference sequence). The V and J ends lost 3 bases and 5 bases, in that order; junction bases with no gene match: 6. The CDR3 runs 14 residues.